This T cell receptor beta chain was sequenced during a study of T cell responses to AZD1222 COVID-19 vaccine (TCRdb year 2021). Concerning the study at large: AZD1222 recipients given second doses at about 4 weeks or at about 12 weeks were pooled, since spike-specific TCR depth and breadth were not found to differ between the two schedules. Enrollment into the trials was organized by age into subgroups of 18-55, 56-69 and 70-plus years, and those subgroups contained roughly 150, 30 and 60 TCR-sequenced participants, respectively. A total of about 230 trial participants underwent TCR sequencing, of whom around 200 received two doses of AZD1222 and about 25 received two doses of the MenACWY control vaccine.

About this clone: This receptor's antigen is unknown. The sample holds no much larger clone one base away, and base qualities are not on file.

Taken from the germline V gene, the CDR1 and CDR2 loops are KGHSH and LQKENI. Including the terminal cysteine and phenylalanine, the CDR3 comprises 15 residues. Only the CDR3 DNA is retained, 45 bases long and in frame from the first base. After removal of 3 bases from V and 10 bases from J, the junction retains 5 bases not matched to a gene. The CDR3 regions of human TCRbeta chains were analyzed by immunosequencing. Per the source publication's procedure: Repertoire TCRs were checked for matches against a reference library of SARS-CoV-2-specific TCRs that had been generated using the MIRA antigen-specificity platform. Breadth was defined as the fraction of unique TCRs that were SARS-CoV-2-associated. Depth was defined as the fraction of total T cells that were SARS-CoV-2-associated. Each spike-specific TCR was assigned to its reactive spike region and to a CD4 or CD8 class using the MIRA data. Log10-transformed breadth and depth values were compared by one-way ANOVA with Sidak's multiple comparisons tests. TCRdb limited this immuneACCESS table to in-frame rearrangements with V and J called. A share of clones is missing; checked studies link under half to unresolved V genes, and the rest is unexplained. That table furnishes V, J and clone size, whereas the DNA furnished D and trimming. The sample yields 85,000 to 110,000 clones; around 92% were counted once. 45% of the sample goes to the ten largest clones.

Taken with the paper, the label for time point translates to: baseline before first vaccination. Vaccinee samples were obtained from the UK trials COV001 and COV002, which included a single-blind randomized controlled phase 2/3 trial of AZD1222 (ChAdOx1 nCoV-19) in healthy adults. For TCRbeta chain sequencing, PBMC samples from trial participants were taken at day 0 and at day 28 after the second dose. Findings and caveats that apply to the study as a whole: Participants were mostly white British and included more females than males, and it was suggested by the authors that clonal diversity may have been underestimated. Conclusions about previously exposed vaccinees are limited because only a handful of AZD1222 recipients were SARS-CoV-2 seropositive at baseline. Epitopes outside the regions mutated in the B.1.351 and B.1.1.7 variants were reportedly recognized by nearly half of the unique spike-specific TCRs. The whole spike protein was spanned by vaccine-associated CD4 TCRs, and dominant responses were seen in regions 160-218 and 743-854. Because no day 14 peak-response samples were available, the repertoires could be characterized only after the peak T cell response. The 56-69-year group was small, and its depth increase did not reach significance, likely because of low power. A significant rise in spike-specific TCR breadth and depth was observed after two AZD1222 doses relative to day 0 and relative to MenACWY recipients.

The sample in question was peripheral blood, obtained on day 0 of AZD1222 vaccination. This chain joins TRBV18 to TRBJ2-1; 14 nucleotides in the junction match TRBD2. This TCR was sampled from an adult in good health. The CDR3 here reads CASSPPGLAGDEQFF. The nucleotide sequence is given as TGTGCCAGCTCACCGCCGGGACTAGCGGGAGACGAGCAGTTCTTC.